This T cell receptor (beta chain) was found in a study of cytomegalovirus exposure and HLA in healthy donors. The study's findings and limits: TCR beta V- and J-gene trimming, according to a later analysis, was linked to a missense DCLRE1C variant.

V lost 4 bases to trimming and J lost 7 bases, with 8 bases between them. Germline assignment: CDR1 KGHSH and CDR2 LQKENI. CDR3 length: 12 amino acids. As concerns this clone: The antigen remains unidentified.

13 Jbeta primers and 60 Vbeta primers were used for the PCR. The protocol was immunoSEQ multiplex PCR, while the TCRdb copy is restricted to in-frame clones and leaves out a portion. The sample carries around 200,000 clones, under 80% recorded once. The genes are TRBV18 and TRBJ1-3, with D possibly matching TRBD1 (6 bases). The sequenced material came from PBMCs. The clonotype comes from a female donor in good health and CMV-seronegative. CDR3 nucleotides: TGTGCCAGCTCACTTCAGGGGAACACCATATATTTT. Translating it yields CASSLQGNTIYF. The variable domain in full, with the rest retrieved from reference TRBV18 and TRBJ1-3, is NAGVMQNPRHLVRRRGQEARLRCSPMKGHSHVYWYRQLPEEGLKFMVYLQKENIIDESGMPKERFSAEFPKEGPSILRIQQVVRGDSAAYFCASSLQGNTIYFGEGSWLTVV.